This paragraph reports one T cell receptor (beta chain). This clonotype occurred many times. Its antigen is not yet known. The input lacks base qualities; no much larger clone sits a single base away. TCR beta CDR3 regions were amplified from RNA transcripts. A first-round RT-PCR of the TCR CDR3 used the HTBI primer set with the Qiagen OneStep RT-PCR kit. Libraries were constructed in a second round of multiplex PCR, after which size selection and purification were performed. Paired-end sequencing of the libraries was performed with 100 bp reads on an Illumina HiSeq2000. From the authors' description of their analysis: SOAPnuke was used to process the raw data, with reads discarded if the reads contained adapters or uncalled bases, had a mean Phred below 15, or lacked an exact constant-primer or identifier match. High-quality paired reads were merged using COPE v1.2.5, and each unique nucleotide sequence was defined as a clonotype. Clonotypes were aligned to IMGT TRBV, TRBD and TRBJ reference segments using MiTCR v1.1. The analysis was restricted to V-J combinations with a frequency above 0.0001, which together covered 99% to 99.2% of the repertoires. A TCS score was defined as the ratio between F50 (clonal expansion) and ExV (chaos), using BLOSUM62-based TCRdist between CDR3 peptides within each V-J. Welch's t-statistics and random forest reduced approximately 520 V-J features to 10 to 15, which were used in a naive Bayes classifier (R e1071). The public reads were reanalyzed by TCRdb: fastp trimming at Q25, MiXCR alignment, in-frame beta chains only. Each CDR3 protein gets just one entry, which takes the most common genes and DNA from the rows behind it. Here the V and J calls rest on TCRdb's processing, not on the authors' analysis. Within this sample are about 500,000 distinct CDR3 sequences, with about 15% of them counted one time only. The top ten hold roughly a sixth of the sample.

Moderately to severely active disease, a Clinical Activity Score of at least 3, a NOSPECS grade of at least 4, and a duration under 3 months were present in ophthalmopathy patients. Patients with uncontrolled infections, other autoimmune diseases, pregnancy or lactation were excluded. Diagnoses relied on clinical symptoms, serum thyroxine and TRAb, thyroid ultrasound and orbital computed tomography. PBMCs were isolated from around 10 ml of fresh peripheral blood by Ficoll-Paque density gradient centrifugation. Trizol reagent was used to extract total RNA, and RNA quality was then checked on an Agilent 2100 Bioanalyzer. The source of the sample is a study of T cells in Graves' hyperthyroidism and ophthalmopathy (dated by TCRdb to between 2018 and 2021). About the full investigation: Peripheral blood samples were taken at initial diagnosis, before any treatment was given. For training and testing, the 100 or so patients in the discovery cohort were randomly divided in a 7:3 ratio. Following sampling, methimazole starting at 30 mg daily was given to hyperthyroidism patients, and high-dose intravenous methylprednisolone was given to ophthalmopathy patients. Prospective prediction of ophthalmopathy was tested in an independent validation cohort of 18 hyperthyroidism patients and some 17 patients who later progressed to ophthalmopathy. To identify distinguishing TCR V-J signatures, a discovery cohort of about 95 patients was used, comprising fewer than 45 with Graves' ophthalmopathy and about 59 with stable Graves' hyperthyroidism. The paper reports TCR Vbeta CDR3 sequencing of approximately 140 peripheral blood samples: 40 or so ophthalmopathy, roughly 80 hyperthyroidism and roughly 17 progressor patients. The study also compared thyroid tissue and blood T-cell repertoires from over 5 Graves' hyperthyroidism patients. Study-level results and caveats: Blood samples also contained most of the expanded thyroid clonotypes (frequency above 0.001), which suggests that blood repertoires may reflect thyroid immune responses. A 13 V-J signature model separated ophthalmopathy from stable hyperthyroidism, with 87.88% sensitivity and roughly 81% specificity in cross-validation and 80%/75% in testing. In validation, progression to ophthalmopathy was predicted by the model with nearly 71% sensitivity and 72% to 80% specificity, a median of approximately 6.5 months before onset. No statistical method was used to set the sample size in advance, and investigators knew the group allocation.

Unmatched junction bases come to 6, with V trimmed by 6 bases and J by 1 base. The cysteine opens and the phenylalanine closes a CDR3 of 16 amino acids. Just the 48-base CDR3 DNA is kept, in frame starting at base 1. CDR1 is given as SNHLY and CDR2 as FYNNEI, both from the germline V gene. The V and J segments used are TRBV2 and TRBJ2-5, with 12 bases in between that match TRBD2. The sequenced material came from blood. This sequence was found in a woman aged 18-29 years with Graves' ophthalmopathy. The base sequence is TGTGCCAGCAGGCCTACTAGCGGGGGGATCCAAGAGACCCAGTACTTC. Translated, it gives CASRPTSGGIQETQYF.